This T cell receptor beta chain was captured in a study of shared clonotypes between healthy human individuals. Points from the study as a whole: The low donor count limited represented genetic and exposure-history diversity. When naive CD4 clonotypes were compared across several donors, about 4.8% were shared.

Unmatched junction bases numbered 18, after V lost 8 bases and J lost 9 bases. This CDR3 spans 16 amino acids. In germline, CDR1 is MNHNY, CDR2 SVGAGI (reference sequence). On this clone itself: Its antigen is unknown.

Execution of the assay was at deep level. Only in-frame clones appear in the TCRdb table, and some are missing; sequencing was by immunoSEQ multiplex PCR. The table lists fewer than 1 million clones, 96% of them singletons. As defined, naive CD8 cells were CD45RO-negative and positively selected for CCR7, with terminally differentiated effector memory CD45RA+ cells excluded. Only Caucasian adults living in Nashville, Tennessee served as donors. V and J are TRBV6-6 and TRBJ2-7, with TRBD2 identical over 11 bases. This TCR was recovered from a man under 40 in good health. Source material: naive CD8+ T cells sorted from blood. CDR3 sequence: CASLPIGTSGTNGQYF. CDR3 sequence (DNA): TGTGCCAGCCTTCCGATCGGGACTAGCGGTACCAACGGGCAGTACTTC.